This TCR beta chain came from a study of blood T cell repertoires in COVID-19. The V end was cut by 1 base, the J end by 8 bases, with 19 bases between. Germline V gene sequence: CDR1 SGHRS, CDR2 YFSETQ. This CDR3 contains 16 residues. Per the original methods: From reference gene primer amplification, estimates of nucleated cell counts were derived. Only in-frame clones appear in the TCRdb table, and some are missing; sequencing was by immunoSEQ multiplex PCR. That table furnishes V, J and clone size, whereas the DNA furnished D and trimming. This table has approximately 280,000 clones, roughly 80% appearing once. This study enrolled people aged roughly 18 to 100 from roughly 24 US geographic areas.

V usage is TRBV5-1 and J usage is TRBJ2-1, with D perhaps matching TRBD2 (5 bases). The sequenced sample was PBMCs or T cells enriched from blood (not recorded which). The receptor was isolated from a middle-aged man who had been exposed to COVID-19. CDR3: CASSLRSTNIFDEQFF. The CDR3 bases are TGCGCCAGCAGCTTGCGGTCGACTAACATATTCGATGAGCAGTTCTTC.